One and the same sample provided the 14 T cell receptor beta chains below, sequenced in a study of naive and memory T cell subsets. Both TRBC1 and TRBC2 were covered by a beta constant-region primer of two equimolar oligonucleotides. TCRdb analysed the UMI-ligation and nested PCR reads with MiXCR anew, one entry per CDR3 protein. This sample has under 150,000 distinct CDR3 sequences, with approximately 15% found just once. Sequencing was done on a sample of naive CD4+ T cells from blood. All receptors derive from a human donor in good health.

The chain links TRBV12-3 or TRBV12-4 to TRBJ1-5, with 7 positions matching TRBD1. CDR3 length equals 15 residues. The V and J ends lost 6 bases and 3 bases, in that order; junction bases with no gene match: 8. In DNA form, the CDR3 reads TGTGCCAGCAGCCTAATCGGACAGGCCAATCAGCCCCAGCATTTT. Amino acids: CASSLIGQANQPQHF.

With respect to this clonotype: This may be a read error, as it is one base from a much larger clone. The DNA of the CDR3 is TGCAATGCTAGAGATCTCGTAGACAGCCGGTTGAATAGCACAGATACGCAGTATTTT. It codes for CNARDLVDSRLNSTDTQYF. V and J are TRBV20-1 and TRBJ2-3, with a weak D call TRBD1 (5 bases). CDR1 is DFQATT, CDR2 SNEGSKA, per germline (reference sequence). CDR3 length: 19 amino acids.

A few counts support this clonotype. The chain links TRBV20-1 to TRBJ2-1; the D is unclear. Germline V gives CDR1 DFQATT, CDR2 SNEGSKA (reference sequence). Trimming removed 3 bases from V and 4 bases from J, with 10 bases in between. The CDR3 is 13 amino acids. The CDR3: CSASIPAYNEQFF. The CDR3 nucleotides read TGCAGTGCTAGCATCCCAGCTTACAATGAGCAGTTCTTC.

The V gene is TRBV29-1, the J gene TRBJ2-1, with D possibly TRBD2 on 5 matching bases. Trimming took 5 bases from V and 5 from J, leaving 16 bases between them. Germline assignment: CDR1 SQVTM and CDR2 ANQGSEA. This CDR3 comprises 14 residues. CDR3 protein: CSVPQLRGHNEQFF. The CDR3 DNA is TGCAGCGTTCCTCAGCTTAGAGGGCACAATGAGCAGTTCTTC.

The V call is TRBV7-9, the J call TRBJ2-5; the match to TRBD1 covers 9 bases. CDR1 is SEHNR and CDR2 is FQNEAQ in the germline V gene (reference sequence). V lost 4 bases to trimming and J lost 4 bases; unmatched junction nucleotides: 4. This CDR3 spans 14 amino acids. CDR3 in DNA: TGTGCCAGCAGCTACAGGGGGCCAGGAGAGACCCAGTACTTC. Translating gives CASSYRGPGETQYF. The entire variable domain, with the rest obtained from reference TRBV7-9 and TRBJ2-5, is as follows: DTGVSQNPRHKITKRGQNVTFRCDPISEHNRLYWYRQTLGQGPEFLTYFQNEAQLEKSRLLSDRFSAERPKGSFSTLEIQRTEQGDSAMYLCASSYRGPGETQYFGPGTRLLVL.

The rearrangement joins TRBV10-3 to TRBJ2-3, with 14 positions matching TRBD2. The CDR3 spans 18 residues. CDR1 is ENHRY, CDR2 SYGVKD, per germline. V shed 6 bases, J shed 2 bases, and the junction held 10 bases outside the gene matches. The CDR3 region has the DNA TGTGCCATCAGAAAAGGACTAGCGGGAGGAGGCTCCACAGATACGCAGTATTTT. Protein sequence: CAIRKGLAGGGSTDTQYF.

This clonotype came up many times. The CDR3 is CASSIQGSAEAFF. The CDR3, as DNA: TGTGCCAGTAGTATACAGGGGTCAGCTGAAGCTTTCTTT. The chain is built from TRBV19 and TRBJ1-1, with D perhaps TRBD1 (6 bases). V gave up 2 bases and J gave up 6 bases, with 10 bases separating them. Germline V gene data show CDR1 as LNHDA and CDR2 as SQIVND (reference sequence). There are 13 residues in the CDR3.

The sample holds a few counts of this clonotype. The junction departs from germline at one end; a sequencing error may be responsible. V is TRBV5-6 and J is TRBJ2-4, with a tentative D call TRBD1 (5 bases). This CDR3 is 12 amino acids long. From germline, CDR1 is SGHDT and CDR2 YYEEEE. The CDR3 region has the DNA TGTGCCAGCAGCTTGGGTGTCAGGGCTGCCACATTC. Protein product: CASSLGVRAATF.

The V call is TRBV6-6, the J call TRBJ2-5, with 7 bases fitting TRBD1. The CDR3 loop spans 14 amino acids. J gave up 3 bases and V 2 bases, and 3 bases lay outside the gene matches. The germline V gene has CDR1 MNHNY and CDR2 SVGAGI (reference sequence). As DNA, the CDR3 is TGTGCCAGCAGTTACCCAGGACAGGAAGAGACCCAGTACTTC. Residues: CASSYPGQEETQYF.

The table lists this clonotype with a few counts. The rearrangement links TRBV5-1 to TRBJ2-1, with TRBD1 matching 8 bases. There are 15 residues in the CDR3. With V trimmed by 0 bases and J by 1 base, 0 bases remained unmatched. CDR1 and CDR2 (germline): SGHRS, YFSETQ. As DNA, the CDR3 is TGCGCCAGCAGCTTGGGGACAGGGTCCTACAATGAGCAGTTCTTC. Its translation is CASSLGTGSYNEQFF. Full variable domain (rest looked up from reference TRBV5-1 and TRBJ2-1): KAGVTQTPRYLIKTRGQQVTLSCSPISGHRSVSWYQQTPGQGLQFLFEYFSETQRNKGNFPGRFSGRQFSNSRSEMNVSTLELGDSALYLCASSLGTGSYNEQFFGPGTRLTVL.

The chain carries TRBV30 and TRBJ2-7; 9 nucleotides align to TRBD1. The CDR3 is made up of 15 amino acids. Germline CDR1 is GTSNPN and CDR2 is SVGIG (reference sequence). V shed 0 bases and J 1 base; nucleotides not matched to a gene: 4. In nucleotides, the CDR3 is TGTGCCTGGAGTGTACGGGGGACAGGGTCCTACGAGCAGTACTTC. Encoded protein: CAWSVRGTGSYEQYF. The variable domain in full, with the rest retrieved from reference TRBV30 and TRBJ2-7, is SQTIHQWPATLVQPVGSPLSLECTVEGTSNPNLYWYRQAAGRGLQLLFYSVGIGQISSEVPQNLSASRPQDRQFILSSKKLLLSDSGFYLCAWSVRGTGSYEQYFGPGTRLTVT.

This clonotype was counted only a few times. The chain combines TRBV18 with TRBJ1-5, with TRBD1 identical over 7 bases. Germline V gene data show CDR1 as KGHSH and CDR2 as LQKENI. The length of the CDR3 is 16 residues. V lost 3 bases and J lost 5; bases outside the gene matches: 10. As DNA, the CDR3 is TGTGCCAGCTCACCCGGGACAGCTCCGGAGGATCAGCCCCAGCATTTT. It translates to CASSPGTAPEDQPQHF.

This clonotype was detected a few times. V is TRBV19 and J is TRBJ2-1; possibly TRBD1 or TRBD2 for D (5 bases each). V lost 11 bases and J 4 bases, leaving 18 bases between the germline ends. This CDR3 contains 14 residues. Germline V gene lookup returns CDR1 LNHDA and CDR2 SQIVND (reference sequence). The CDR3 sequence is CASVEGTNYNEQFF. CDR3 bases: TGTGCCTCAGTTGAAGGGACGAATTACAATGAGCAGTTCTTC. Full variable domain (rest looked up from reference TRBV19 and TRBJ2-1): DGGITQSPKYLFRKEGQNVTLSCEQNLNHDAMYWYRQDPGQGLRLIYYSQIVNDFQKGDIAEGYSVSREKKESFPLTVTSAQKNPTAFYLCASVEGTNYNEQFFGPGTRLTVL.

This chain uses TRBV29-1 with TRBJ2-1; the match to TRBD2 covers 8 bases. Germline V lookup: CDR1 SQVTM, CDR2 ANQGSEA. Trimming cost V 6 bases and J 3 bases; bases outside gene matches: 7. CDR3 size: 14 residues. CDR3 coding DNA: TGCAGCGTAGTTAGCGGGAATTTCTACAATGAGCAGTTCTTC. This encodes CSVVSGNFYNEQFF.